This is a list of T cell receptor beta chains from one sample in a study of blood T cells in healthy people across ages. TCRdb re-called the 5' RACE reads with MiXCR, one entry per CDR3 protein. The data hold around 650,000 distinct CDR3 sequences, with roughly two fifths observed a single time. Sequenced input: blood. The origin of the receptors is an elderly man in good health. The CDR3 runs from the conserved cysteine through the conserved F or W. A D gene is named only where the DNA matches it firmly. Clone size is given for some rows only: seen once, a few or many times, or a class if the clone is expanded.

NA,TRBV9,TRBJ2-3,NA,TGTGCCAGCAGCTCCTACGGGGGAGCAGATACGCAGTATTTT,CASSSYGGADTQYF
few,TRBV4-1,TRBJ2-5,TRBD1,TGCGCCAGCAGCCCACGCCGGGACAGTCAAGAGACCCAGTACTTC,CASSPRRDSQETQYF
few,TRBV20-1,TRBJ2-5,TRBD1,TGCAGTGCTCCCCCGACAGGGGGTGAAGAGACCCAGTACTTC,CSAPPTGGEETQYF
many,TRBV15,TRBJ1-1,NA,TGTGCCACCAGCAGAGGAGGATGGACTGAAGCTTTCTTT,CATSRGGWTEAFF
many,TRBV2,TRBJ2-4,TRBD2,TGTGCCAGCAGCCCCACTAGCGGGAGCCTGACCAAAAACATTCAGTACTTC,CASSPTSGSLTKNIQYF
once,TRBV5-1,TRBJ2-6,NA,TGCGCCAGCAGCTTGGAGACCGACTCTGGGGCCGACGTCCTGACTTTC,CASSLETDSGADVLTF
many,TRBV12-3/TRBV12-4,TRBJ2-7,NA,TGTGCCAGCAGTTTGAGGAGGGGGGTCCCCTACGAGCAGTACTTC,CASSLRRGVPYEQYF
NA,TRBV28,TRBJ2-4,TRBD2,TGTGCCAGCAGTTTGACGGGAGGGCCGATAAACATTCAGTACTTC,CASSLTGGPINIQYF
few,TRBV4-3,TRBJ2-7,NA,TGCGCCAGCAGCCAAGAGAGGCGCCCCTACGAGCAGTACTTC,CASSQERRPYEQYF
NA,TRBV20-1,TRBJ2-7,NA,TGCAGTGCTAGAGATAAGCCAAGCTACGAGCAGTACTTC,CSARDKPSYEQYF
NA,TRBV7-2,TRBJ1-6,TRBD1,TGTGCCAGCAGCTTAGAGGGGGCAAGGAATTCACCCCTCCACTTT,CASSLEGARNSPLHF
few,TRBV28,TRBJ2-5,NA,TGTGCCACCAGGGGGGAAGAGACCCAGTACTTC,CATRGEETQYF
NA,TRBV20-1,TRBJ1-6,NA,TGCAGTGCCCGGAGGGGGGGGTTAAGCGATAATTCACCCCTCCACTTT,CSARRGGLSDNSPLHF
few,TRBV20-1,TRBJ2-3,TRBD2,TGCAGTGCTAGCGACCCTAGCGGCCGCACAGATACGCAGTATTTT,CSASDPSGRTDTQYF
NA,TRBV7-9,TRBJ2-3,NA,TGTACCAGCAGCCCAAGGTCCGGAATCAGCACAGATACGCAGTATTTT,CTSSPRSGISTDTQYF
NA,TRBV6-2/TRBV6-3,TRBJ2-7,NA,TGTGCCAGCAGCCTTCCGGGACGCGGGACCTACGAGCAGTACTTC,CASSLPGRGTYEQYF
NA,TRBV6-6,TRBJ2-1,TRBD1,TGTGCCAGCAGTTACTCGATTCAGACAGGGGGCTATAATGAGCAGTTCTTC,CASSYSIQTGGYNEQFF
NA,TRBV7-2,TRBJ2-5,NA,TGTGCCAGCAGCTTAGGGGGAGGCGGGTACTTC,CASSLGGGGYF
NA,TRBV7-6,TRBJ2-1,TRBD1,TGTGCCAGCAGTCCCCAGGGGGTTGGTGAGCAGTTCTTC,CASSPQGVGEQFF
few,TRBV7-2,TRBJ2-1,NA,TGTGCCAGCAGCGCCCAACTACTATCTGAGCAGTTCTTC,CASSAQLLSEQFF
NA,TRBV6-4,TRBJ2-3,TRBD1,TGTGCCAGCAGTGACGACAGGGACCGTACGCAGTATTTT,CASSDDRDRTQYF
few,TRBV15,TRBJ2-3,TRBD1,TGTGCCACCAGCAGAGAGGGACAGGGAACAGATACGCAGTATTTT,CATSREGQGTDTQYF
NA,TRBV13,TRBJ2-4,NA,TGTGCCAGCAGCTTCCGTCGGGAGCAGTACTTC,CASSFRREQYF
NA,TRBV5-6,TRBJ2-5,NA,TGTGTCAGCACCCGACGGGCGCGAGAGACCCAGTACTTC,CVSTRRARETQYF
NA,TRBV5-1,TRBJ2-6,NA,TGCGCCAGCAGCTCGAACCCACAAGGCTCTGGGGCCAACGTCCTGACTTTC,CASSSNPQGSGANVLTF
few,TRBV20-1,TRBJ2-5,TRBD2,TGCAGTGCTACGGAGAGCGGGAGGACAGAGACCCAGTACTTC,CSATESGRTETQYF
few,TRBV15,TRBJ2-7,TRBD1,TGTGCCACCAGCAGAGCGACAGGGCCAGGGGACGAGCAGTACTTC,CATSRATGPGDEQYF
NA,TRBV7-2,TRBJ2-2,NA,TGTGCCAGCAGCATGGGGACACCGGGCACCGGGGAGCTGTTTTTT,CASSMGTPGTGELFF
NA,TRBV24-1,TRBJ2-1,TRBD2,TGTGCCACCAGTACTAGCGGAGCGTACAATGAGCAGTTCTTC,CATSTSGAYNEQFF
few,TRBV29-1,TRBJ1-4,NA,TGCAGCGCCCGGTCCGGAGGAAAACTGTTTTTT,CSARSGGKLFF
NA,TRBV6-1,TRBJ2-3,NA,TGTGCCAGCAGTGAACTTGGGGGCGGGGAGCAGTATTTT,CASSELGGGEQYF
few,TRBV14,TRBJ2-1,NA,TGTGCCAGCAGCCAAGACAATCAGTGGGGGGAACACAATGAGCAGTTCTTC,CASSQDNQWGEHNEQFF
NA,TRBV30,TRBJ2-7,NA,TGTGCCTGGAGTGATCCAATGACAGATCCCTACGAGCAGTACTTC,CAWSDPMTDPYEQYF